This is a list of T cell receptor beta chains from one sample in a study of response to subunit inactivated influenza vaccine. Using its own MiXCR run on the RT-PCR reads, TCRdb lists one record per CDR3 protein. The table has 600,000 to 850,000 distinct CDR3 sequences, around 15% seen once. The material was PBMCs from blood, obtained about 14 days before vaccination. The receptors shown here come from a middle-aged man who received an inactivated influenza vaccine. CDR3s include the opening cysteine and the closing phenylalanine or tryptophan.

CDR3aa,j_gene,v_gene
CSVEVGRGTDTQYF,TRBJ2-3,TRBV29-1
CSVDGLAGVYEQYF,TRBJ2-7,TRBV29-1
CSAAPRGNSPLHF,TRBJ1-6,TRBV20-1
CASSQGAQWGTLANEQFF,TRBJ2-1,TRBV4-3
CASVSSGRAGEQFF,TRBJ2-1,TRBV12-3/TRBV12-4
CASSQEIIPPTDTQYF,TRBJ2-3,TRBV4-3
CSARDGVGMSVDEQYF,TRBJ2-7,TRBV20-1
CASSEYDTQYF,TRBJ2-3,TRBV25-1
CASRRFTQGGTEAFF,TRBJ1-1,TRBV6-2/TRBV6-3
CSARSRRGTTYEQYF,TRBJ2-7,TRBV20-1
CAWSQGLFYEQYF,TRBJ2-7,TRBV30
CASSLRNEQYF,TRBJ2-7,TRBV5-5
CSVGASPGRGYYEQYF,TRBJ2-7,TRBV29-1
CASSLGRLITEAFF,TRBJ1-1,TRBV12-3/TRBV12-4
CASSRHSGGTKNIQYF,TRBJ2-4,TRBV7-9
CSVEVGTSGYEQYF,TRBJ2-7,TRBV29-1
CASSELAQETQYF,TRBJ2-5,TRBV25-1
CASSPTGLGNTIYF,TRBJ1-3,TRBV12-3/TRBV12-4
CASSLLRVAGSTDTQYF,TRBJ2-3,TRBV28
CASSSGAVRQYF,TRBJ2-7,TRBV6-2/TRBV6-3
CASSQRTGGRETQYF,TRBJ2-5,TRBV6-1
CASSFVYWNTGELFF,TRBJ2-2,TRBV5-8
CASSHTRDTQYF,TRBJ2-3,TRBV4-3
CASSFASGNTIYF,TRBJ1-3,TRBV6-2/TRBV6-3
CASSYSGTGIQETQYF,TRBJ2-5,TRBV6-5
CASSQGQGFTGELFF,TRBJ2-2,TRBV5-1
CASRKGSSYEQYF,TRBJ2-7,TRBV6-1